The text below deals with one TCR beta chain. This may stem from a read error, because a much larger clone lies one nucleotide away. This sample includes further DNA sequences coding for the same CDR3. Some clones are missing from TCRdb's copy, which holds only in-frame ones; the method was immunoSEQ multiplex PCR. The top ten hold 20% to 25% of the sample, which has thousands of clones, approximately 70% seen once. Patients had resection in Japan or China between the mid-2010s and the late 2010s. The data were obtained in a study of immune evolution from preneoplasia to lung adenocarcinoma. The TCR was taken from a person aged 80 or over with lung adenocarcinoma. The source material was FFPE adjacent normal lung tissue.

For the CDR3, the DNA is TGTGCCAGCAGACCTGGACAGGGGGCGAATGAACAGTTCTTC. This encodes CASRPGQGANEQFF. The chain couples TRBV11-3 to TRBJ2-1; 11 bases are a match to TRBD1. Germline CDR1 SGHNT, CDR2 YENEEA. The CDR3 totals 14 residues.